A selection of T cell receptor beta chains follows, all from one sample in a study of blood T cell repertoires in COVID-19. Only in-frame clones appear in the TCRdb table, and some are missing; sequencing was by immunoSEQ multiplex PCR. The sample consists of 130,000 to 150,000 clones, roughly 81% of them appearing once. The sequencing sample was made of peripheral blood. The receptors were gathered from a human donor with acute or convalescent COVID-19. The donor label of this sample is uncertain. CDR3s include the opening cysteine and the closing phenylalanine or tryptophan. The D gene is left open where the match is weak. Expanded clones are given a class, and other clones once, few, many or no size at all.

CDR3: CASSYRGGANTGELFF
DNA: TGTGCCAGCAGTTACAGAGGGGGAGCGAACACCGGGGAGCTGTTTTTT
size: -
J: TRBJ2-2
V: TRBV6-5
D: -

CDR3: CASSAKPIASWTGELFF
DNA: TGTGCCAGCAGCGCCAAACCCATTGCTAGCTGGACCGGGGAGCTGTTTTTT
size: -
J: TRBJ2-2
V: TRBV9
D: -

CDR3: CATSAGSGNTIYF
DNA: TGTGCCACCAGTGCGGGTTCCGGAAACACCATATATTTT
size: -
J: TRBJ1-3
V: TRBV24-1
D: -

CDR3: CASSVQEGYEQYF
DNA: TGTGCCAGCAGTGTTCAGGAGGGTTACGAGCAGTACTTC
size: many
J: TRBJ2-7
V: TRBV6-4
D: -

CDR3: CASTERGVDTQYF
DNA: TGTGCCAGCACGGAGCGGGGCGTAGATACGCAGTATTTT
size: -
J: TRBJ2-3
V: TRBV6-6
D: TRBD2

CDR3: CASSPLGREDGYTF
DNA: TGCGCCAGCAGCCCCCTAGGGAGGGAGGATGGCTACACCTTC
size: -
J: TRBJ1-2
V: TRBV5-1
D: -

CDR3: CATSAVAGAGSEQFF
DNA: TGTGCCACCAGTGCGGTCGCGGGGGCAGGTAGTGAGCAGTTCTTC
size: -
J: TRBJ2-1
V: TRBV24-1
D: -

CDR3: CASSQDLLAGGTYGYTF
DNA: TGTGCCAGCAGCCAAGATCTGCTGGCGGGCGGGACCTATGGCTACACCTTC
size: -
J: TRBJ1-2
V: TRBV4-2
D: -

CDR3: CASSFWTGGKREQYF
DNA: TGTGCCAGCAGCTTTTGGACAGGGGGAAAACGCGAGCAGTACTTC
size: -
J: TRBJ2-7
V: TRBV6-5
D: TRBD1

CDR3: CASSYTDRYGYTF
DNA: TGTGCCAGCAGTTACACCGACAGATATGGCTACACCTTC
size: -
J: TRBJ1-2
V: TRBV6-6
D: -

CDR3: CASRRQYYGYTF
DNA: TGTGCCAGCAGACGACAGTACTATGGCTACACCTTC
size: -
J: TRBJ1-2
V: TRBV6-5
D: -

CDR3: CASSGTGPYEQYF
DNA: TGTGCCAGCTCCGGGACAGGGCCCTACGAGCAGTACTTC
size: -
J: TRBJ2-7
V: TRBV10-3
D: TRBD1

CDR3: CATSRERRGTGELFF
DNA: TGTGCCACCAGCAGAGAGAGAAGAGGGACCGGGGAGCTGTTTTTT
size: -
J: TRBJ2-2
V: TRBV15
D: -

CDR3: CATSSRGARPQHF
DNA: TGTGCCACCAGCTCCAGGGGAGCGCGGCCCCAGCATTTT
size: few
J: TRBJ1-5
V: TRBV15
D: -

CDR3: CASSVGGGQNTGELFF
DNA: TGTGCCAGCAGCGTCGGGGGAGGGCAGAACACCGGGGAGCTGTTTTTT
size: -
J: TRBJ2-2
V: TRBV9
D: TRBD2

CDR3: CASSSGIGYTF
DNA: TGCGCCAGCTCCTCAGGGATTGGCTACACCTTC
size: -
J: TRBJ1-2
V: TRBV5-1
D: -

CDR3: CASSDRTGGNSPLHF
DNA: TGCGCCAGCAGCGACCGGACAGGGGGGAATTCACCCCTCCACTTT
size: -
J: TRBJ1-6
V: TRBV5-1
D: TRBD1

CDR3: CASRPGGKVSTEAFF
DNA: TGTGCCAGCAGACCAGGGGGGAAAGTAAGCACTGAAGCTTTCTTT
size: -
J: TRBJ1-1
V: TRBV6-5
D: TRBD1

CDR3: CASSVNGDTEAFF
DNA: TGTGCCAGTAGCGTCAACGGGGACACTGAAGCTTTCTTT
size: few
J: TRBJ1-1
V: TRBV19
D: -

CDR3: CASSRLQGQGYTF
DNA: TGTGCCAGCAGCCGTTTACAGGGCCAAGGCTACACCTTC
size: -
J: TRBJ1-2
V: TRBV11-2
D: -

CDR3: CASSFSGHSTDTQYF
DNA: TGTGCCAGCAGCTTTTCGGGACATAGCACAGATACGCAGTATTTT
size: once
J: TRBJ2-3
V: TRBV13
D: -

CDR3: CASSQASAFNYGYTF
DNA: TGTGCCAGCAGCCAGGCATCTGCTTTTAACTATGGCTACACCTTC
size: -
J: TRBJ1-2
V: TRBV2
D: -

CDR3: CSASERRNTEAFF
DNA: TGCAGTGCTAGTGAACGGAGGAACACTGAAGCTTTCTTT
size: once
J: TRBJ1-1
V: TRBV20-1
D: -

CDR3: CASSPPFGGNTF
DNA: TGTGCCAGCAGCCCACCCTTTGGGGGCAACACCTTC
size: -
J: TRBJ1-2
V: TRBV11-2
D: -

CDR3: CASSAALAGDTDTQYF
DNA: TGTGCCAGCAGTGCCGCGCTAGCGGGGGACACAGATACGCAGTATTTT
size: once
J: TRBJ2-3
V: TRBV2
D: TRBD2

CDR3: CASSQDNLAGSYTDTQYF
DNA: TGCGCCAGCAGCCAAGATAATCTAGCGGGGAGTTACACAGATACGCAGTATTTT
size: -
J: TRBJ2-3
V: TRBV4-1
D: TRBD2

CDR3: CASSINVDGTNYGYTF
DNA: TGTGCCAGTAGTATTAACGTAGACGGGACTAACTATGGCTACACCTTC
size: -
J: TRBJ1-2
V: TRBV19
D: -

CDR3: CASRSGTAIIPSEQFF
DNA: TGTGCAAGTCGCTCCGGGACAGCGATTATACCCAGTGAGCAGTTCTTC
size: -
J: TRBJ2-1
V: TRBV12-2
D: -

CDR3: CASRDSYEQYF
DNA: TGCGCCAGTCGGGACAGCTACGAGCAGTACTTC
size: -
J: TRBJ2-7
V: TRBV5-1
D: TRBD1

CDR3: CASSYSRSPDSRYTF
DNA: TGTGCCAGCAGTTACTCCCGCTCACCGGACAGCCGCTACACCTTC
size: -
J: TRBJ1-2
V: TRBV6-5
D: -